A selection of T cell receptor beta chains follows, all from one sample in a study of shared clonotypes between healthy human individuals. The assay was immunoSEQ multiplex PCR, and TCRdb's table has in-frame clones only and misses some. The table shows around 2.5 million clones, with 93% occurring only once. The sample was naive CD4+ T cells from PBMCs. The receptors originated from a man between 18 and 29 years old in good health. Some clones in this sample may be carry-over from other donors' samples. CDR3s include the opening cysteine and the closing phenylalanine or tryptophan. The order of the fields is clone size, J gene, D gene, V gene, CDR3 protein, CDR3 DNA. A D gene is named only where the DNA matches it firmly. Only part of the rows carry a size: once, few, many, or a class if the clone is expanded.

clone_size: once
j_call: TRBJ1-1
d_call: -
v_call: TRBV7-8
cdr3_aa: CASIGGGHTEAFF
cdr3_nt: TGTGCCAGCATAGGTGGAGGCCACACTGAAGCTTTCTTT

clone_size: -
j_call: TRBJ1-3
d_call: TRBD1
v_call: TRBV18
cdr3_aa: CASSPGQGGNTIYF
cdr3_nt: TGTGCCAGCTCGCCGGGACAGGGAGGAAACACCATATATTTT

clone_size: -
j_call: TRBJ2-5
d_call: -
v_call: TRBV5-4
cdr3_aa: CASSLSRQGETQYF
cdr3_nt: TGTGCCAGCAGCTTGTCCAGACAAGGGGAGACCCAGTACTTC

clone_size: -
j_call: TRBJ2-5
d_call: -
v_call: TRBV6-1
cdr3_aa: CASGEGARQETQYF
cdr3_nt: TGTGCCAGTGGGGAGGGGGCACGCCAAGAGACCCAGTACTTC

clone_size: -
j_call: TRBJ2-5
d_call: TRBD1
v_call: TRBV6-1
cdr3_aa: CASSELGRGWETQYF
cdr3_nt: TGTGCCAGCAGTGAATTGGGCAGGGGGTGGGAGACCCAGTACTTC

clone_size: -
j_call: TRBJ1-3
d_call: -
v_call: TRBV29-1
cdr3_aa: CSVEGPGADYSGNTIYF
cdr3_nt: TGCAGCGTTGAAGGTCCCGGGGCAGACTACTCTGGAAACACCATATATTTT

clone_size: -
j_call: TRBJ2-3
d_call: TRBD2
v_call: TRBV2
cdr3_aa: CASSGGTSGRLSTDTQYF
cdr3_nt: TGTGCCAGCAGTGGAGGGACTAGCGGGAGGCTAAGCACAGATACGCAGTATTTT

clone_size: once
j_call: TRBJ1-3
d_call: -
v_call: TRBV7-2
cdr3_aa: CASSLQGSSGNTIYF
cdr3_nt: TGTGCCAGCAGCTTACAGGGGAGCTCTGGAAACACCATATATTTT

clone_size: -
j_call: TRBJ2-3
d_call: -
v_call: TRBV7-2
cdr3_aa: CASSSTASTDTQYF
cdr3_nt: TGTGCCAGCAGCTCGACGGCAAGCACAGATACGCAGTATTTT

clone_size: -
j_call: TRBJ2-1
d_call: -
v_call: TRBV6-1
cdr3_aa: CASSNRVAGFF
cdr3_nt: TGTGCCAGCAGTAACCGGGTCGCTGGGTTCTTC

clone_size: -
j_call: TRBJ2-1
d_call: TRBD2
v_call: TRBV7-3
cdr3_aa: CASSRGDAGEQFF
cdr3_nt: TGTGCCAGCAGCCGGGGGGACGCCGGTGAGCAGTTCTTC

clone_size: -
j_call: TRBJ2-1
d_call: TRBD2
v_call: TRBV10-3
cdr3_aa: CAISEGGSGRHNEQFF
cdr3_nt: TGTGCCATCAGTGAGGGTGGTAGCGGGCGTCACAATGAGCAGTTCTTC

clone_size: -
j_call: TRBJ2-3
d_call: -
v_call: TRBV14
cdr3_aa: CASSQDSGISTDTQYF
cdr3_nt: TGTGCCAGCAGCCAAGATTCAGGGATTAGCACAGATACGCAGTATTTT

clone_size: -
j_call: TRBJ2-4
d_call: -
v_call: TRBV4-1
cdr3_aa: CASSQESLRGWGKNIQYF
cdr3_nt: TGCGCCAGCAGCCAAGAGTCTTTAAGGGGCTGGGGCAAAAACATTCAGTACTTC

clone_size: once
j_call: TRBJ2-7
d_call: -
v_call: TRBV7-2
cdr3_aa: CASSPGPNLYEQYF
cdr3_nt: TGTGCCAGCAGCCCAGGTCCTAACCTCTACGAGCAGTACTTC

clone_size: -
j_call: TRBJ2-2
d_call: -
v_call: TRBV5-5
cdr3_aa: CASSLNTGELFF
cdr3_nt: TGTGCCAGCAGCCTCAACACCGGGGAGCTGTTTTTT

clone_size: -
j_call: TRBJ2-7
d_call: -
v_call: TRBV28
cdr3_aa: CASSLSGYEQYF
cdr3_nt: TGTGCCAGCAGTTTATCTGGCTACGAGCAGTACTTC

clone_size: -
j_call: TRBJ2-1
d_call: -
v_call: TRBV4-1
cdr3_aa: CASSQAGSVNEQFF
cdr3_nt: TGCGCCAGCAGCCAAGCGGGATCCGTGAATGAGCAGTTCTTC

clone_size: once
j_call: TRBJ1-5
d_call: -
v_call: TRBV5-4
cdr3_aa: CASSQGLSNQPQHF
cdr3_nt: TGTGCCAGCAGCCAAGGATTAAGCAATCAGCCCCAGCATTTT

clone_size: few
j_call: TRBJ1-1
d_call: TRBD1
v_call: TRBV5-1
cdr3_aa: CASSSQGGNTEAFF
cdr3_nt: TGCGCCAGCAGCTCGCAGGGGGGGAACACTGAAGCTTTCTTT

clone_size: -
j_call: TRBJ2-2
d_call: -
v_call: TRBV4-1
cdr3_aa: CASRRTERGGTGELFF
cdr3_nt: TGCGCCAGCCGCCGGACGGAGCGAGGGGGCACCGGGGAGCTGTTTTTT

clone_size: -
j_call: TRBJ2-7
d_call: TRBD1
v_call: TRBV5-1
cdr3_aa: CASSPTRTGGPYEQYF
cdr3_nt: TGCGCCAGCAGCCCAACCCGGACAGGGGGACCCTACGAGCAGTACTTC

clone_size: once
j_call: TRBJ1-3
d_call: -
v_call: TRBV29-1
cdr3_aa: CSVGGGRTGNTVYF
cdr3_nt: TGCAGCGTTGGAGGGGGGCGTACTGGAAACACCGTATATTTT

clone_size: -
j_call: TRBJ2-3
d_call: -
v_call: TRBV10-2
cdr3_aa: CASSELPGLSGTDTQYF
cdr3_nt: TGCGCCAGCAGTGAGTTGCCAGGACTTTCAGGGACAGATACGCAGTATTTT

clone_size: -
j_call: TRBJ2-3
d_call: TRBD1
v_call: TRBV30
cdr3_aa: CAWSGQGADTQYF
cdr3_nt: TGTGCCTGGAGTGGGCAGGGGGCAGATACGCAGTATTTT

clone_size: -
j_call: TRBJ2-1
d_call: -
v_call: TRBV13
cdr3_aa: CASSHEGIHEQFF
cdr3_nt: TGTGCCAGCAGCCACGAGGGGATCCATGAGCAGTTCTTC

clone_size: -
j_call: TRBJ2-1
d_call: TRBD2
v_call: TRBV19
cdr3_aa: CASSMPTSGRYNEQFF
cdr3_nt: TGTGCCAGTAGTATGCCAACTAGCGGGAGGTACAATGAGCAGTTCTTC

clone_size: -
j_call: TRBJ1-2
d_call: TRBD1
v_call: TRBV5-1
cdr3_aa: CASSLPGGAGYTF
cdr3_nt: TGCGCCAGCAGCTTGCCAGGGGGCGCAGGCTACACCTTC

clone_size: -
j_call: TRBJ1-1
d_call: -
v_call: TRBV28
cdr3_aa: CASRPGLVTEAFF
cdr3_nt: TGTGCCAGCAGACCCGGCTTGGTAACTGAAGCTTTCTTT

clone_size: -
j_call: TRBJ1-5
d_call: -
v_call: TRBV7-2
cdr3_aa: CASSLVPGEQPQHF
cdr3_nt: TGTGCCAGCAGCTTGGTCCCGGGGGAACAGCCCCAGCATTTT

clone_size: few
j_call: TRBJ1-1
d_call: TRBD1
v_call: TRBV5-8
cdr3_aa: CASSSGQGADTEAFF
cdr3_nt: TGTGCCAGCAGCTCGGGACAGGGGGCCGACACTGAAGCTTTCTTT